A single sample gave rise to the 13 T cell receptor beta chains below, sequenced in a study of T cell responses to AZD1222 COVID-19 vaccine. The data were produced by immunoSEQ multiplex PCR, yet TCRdb's version contains in-frame clones alone and is incomplete. The table shows about 140,000 clones, with 90% occurring only once. Here the sequenced sample was peripheral blood, taken on day 0 of AZD1222 vaccination. These receptors were taken from an adult in good health.

The rearrangement uses TRBV24-1 and TRBJ2-3, with D perhaps matching TRBD1 (7 bases). V lost 4 bases, J lost 4 bases, and 14 bases lay in between. Per germline, CDR1 KGHDR and CDR2 SFDVKD. This CDR3 has 15 residues. CDR3 in DNA: TGTGCCACCAGTGACCCAGGGGGGTTTCCAGATACGCAGTATTTT. Translating it yields CATSDPGGFPDTQYF.

In its sample, this clone was seen once. The genes are TRBV6-1 and TRBJ2-7, with a tentative D call TRBD2 (6 bases). The CDR3 is 15 residues long. Germline values: CDR1 MNHNS, CDR2 SASEGT. V was shortened by 3 bases and J by 2 bases, with 14 bases between the two germline ends. The DNA of the CDR3 is TGTGCCAGCAGTGACCGGGGGAGGATAACCTACGAGCAGTACTTC. Protein sequence: CASSDRGRITYEQYF.

V and J are TRBV5-1 and TRBJ2-5, with TRBD1 matching 7 bases. Germline CDR1 is SGHRS and CDR2 is YFSETQ. V was clipped by 4 bases and J by 0 bases; unmatched bases: 6. The CDR3 runs to 15 residues. The chain's CDR3 is CASSLQTGYQETQYF. Here the CDR3 DNA reads TGCGCCAGCAGCCTACAGACAGGGTACCAAGAGACCCAGTACTTC.

This chain joins TRBV6-2 or TRBV6-3 and TRBJ2-3; the match to TRBD2 covers 12 bases. V lost 6 bases to trimming and J lost 5 bases; unmatched junction nucleotides: 9. Per germline, CDR1 MNHEY and CDR2 SVGEGT. This CDR3 comprises 16 residues. CDR3 nucleotides: TGTGCCAGCAGCATCCCTAGCGGGAGGGGAGTAGATACGCAGTATTTT. Protein product: CASSIPSGRGVDTQYF.

This rearrangement joins TRBV4-3 to TRBJ2-4, with a possible D match to TRBD2 (6 bases). The CDR3 loop spans 16 amino acids. Germline CDR1 is LGHNA and CDR2 is YSLEER. Trimming left V 0 bases short and J 1 base short, with 10 bases between. CDR3 protein: CASSQDPSGAKNIQYF. For the CDR3, the DNA is TGCGCCAGCAGCCAAGATCCCAGCGGGGCCAAAAACATTCAGTACTTC.

V gene TRBV4-1 combines with J gene TRBJ2-3; D call uncertain. Germline assignment: CDR1 MGHRA and CDR2 YSYEKL. The CDR3 length is 13 residues. Trimming pared 4 bases from V and 6 bases from J, leaving 11 bases between. The CDR3 DNA follows: TGCGCCAGCAGCCCCTTATGGGCGGATACGCAGTATTTT. Its protein is CASSPLWADTQYF.

This chain links TRBV3-1 (or the pseudogene TRBV3-2) with TRBJ2-4; D call uncertain. CDR3 size: 12 residues. The V gene lost 0 bases and the J gene lost 9 bases, with 6 bases spanning the gap. Per the germline V gene, CDR1 is LGHDT and CDR2 is YNNKEL (reference sequence). As DNA, the CDR3 is TGTGCCAGCAGCCAAGACCCGGGCATTCAGTACTTC. Protein product: CASSQDPGIQYF.

V is TRBV29-1 and J is TRBJ2-3; 9 nucleotides agree with TRBD1. The ends lost 7 bases at V and 11 bases at J; junction bases unmatched: 10. Per germline, CDR1 SQVTM and CDR2 ANQGSEA. The CDR3 spans 12 residues. For the CDR3, the DNA is TGCAGCGCGGGACAGGGACAAGATGTGCAGTATTTT. It encodes CSAGQGQDVQYF.

The genes are TRBV29-1 and TRBJ1-5; TRBD1 might be the D (6 bases). Per the germline V gene, CDR1 is SQVTM and CDR2 is ANQGSEA. V lost 7 bases, J lost 7 bases, and 14 bases lay in between. This CDR3 spans 12 amino acids. CDR3 bases: TGCAGCGCCCAACAGGGAGACCAGCCCCAGCATTTT. This encodes CSAQQGDQPQHF. Full variable domain (remainder filled in from reference TRBV29-1 and TRBJ1-5): SAVISQKPSRDICQRGTSLTIQCQVDSQVTMMFWYRQQPGQSLTLIATANQGSEATYESGFVIDKFPISRPNLTFSTLTVSNMSPEDSSIYLCSAQQGDQPQHFGDGTRLSIL.

The gene calls are TRBV5-1 and TRBJ1-2; D call uncertain. Trimming removed 0 bases at V and 8 bases at J, with 11 bases between. The CDR3 sequence is 13 residues long. CDR1 and CDR2 (germline): SGHRS, YFSETQ. In DNA, the CDR3 is TGCGCCAGCAGCTTGGAGCCGTCGGGCGGCTACACCTTC. Its translation is CASSLEPSGGYTF.

V and J are TRBV6-2 or TRBV6-3 and TRBJ1-6; D not certain. V lost 2 bases to trimming and J lost 8 bases, with 4 bases between them. Germline V gene data show CDR1 as MNHEY and CDR2 as SVGEGT. The CDR3 length is 12 residues. The CDR3 spells CASSYGYSPLHF. CDR3 nucleotides: TGTGCCAGCAGTTACGGGTATTCACCCCTCCACTTT.

CDR3 in DNA: TGTGCCAGCAGCCTGAACCTGGCTAATGAAAAACTGTTTTTT. Protein: CASSLNLANEKLFF. The chain combines TRBV11-2 with TRBJ1-4; D ambiguous. Trimming removed 5 bases at V and 3 bases at J, with 10 bases between. Germline CDR1 SGHAT, CDR2 FQNNGV. The CDR3 is 14 residues long.

This clone was observed once. This sequence joins TRBV19 and TRBJ1-1, with D possibly TRBD1 on 5 matching bases. The V and J ends lost 4 bases and 6 bases respectively, with 21 bases between them. This CDR3 is built from 16 residues. CDR1 and CDR2 from the germline V gene are LNHDA and SQIVND (reference sequence). The CDR3 coding sequence is TGTGCCAGTAGTACCCTTCGGGATTCGTCGGGGGCTGAAGCTTTCTTT. Translation gives CASSTLRDSSGAEAFF. Complete variable domain (other parts from reference TRBV19 and TRBJ1-1): DGGITQSPKYLFRKEGQNVTLSCEQNLNHDAMYWYRQDPGQGLRLIYYSQIVNDFQKGDIAEGYSVSREKKESFPLTVTSAQKNPTAFYLCASSTLRDSSGAEAFFGQGTRLTVV.